These 19 T cell receptor beta chains were sequenced from one sample in a study of cytomegalovirus exposure and HLA in healthy donors. Primers for the PCR totalled 60 Vbeta and 13 Jbeta. TCRdb's table, derived via immunoSEQ multiplex PCR, lists solely in-frame clones and lacks some. The listing records 130,000 or so clones. The sequenced sample was PBMCs. The source of these receptors is a young man in good health and CMV-seronegative.

The V gene is TRBV6-7, the J gene TRBJ2-7; D is possibly TRBD1 (6 bases). TRBV6-7 is assigned to the ORF class and has an uncertain function. Deletions cut 11 bases from V and 5 bases from J, with 10 bases between. The CDR3 covers 10 residues. This chain's CDR3 is CASPGDEQYF. Written as DNA, the CDR3 is TGTGCCTCCCCAGGGGACGAGCAGTACTTC.

The chain uses TRBV6-5 and TRBJ2-7, with TRBD2 as a possible D gene (5 bases). The ends were cut back, 0 bases at V and 0 bases at J, with 12 bases in the middle. The CDR3 has 16 amino acids. Germline CDR1 is MNHEY and CDR2 is SVGAGI. The CDR3 region has the DNA TGTGCCAGCAGTTACTCGGAAATACGGGGCTCCTACGAGCAGTACTTC. It yields the protein CASSYSEIRGSYEQYF.

V is TRBV7-6 and J is TRBJ2-2; 7 nucleotides line up with TRBD1. The CDR3 covers 16 residues. The trim removed 5 bases at V and 4 bases at J, leaving 10 bases unmatched. The germline CDR1 and CDR2 sequences are SGHVS and FNYEAQ. The CDR3 bases are TGTGCCAGCAGCCCCCGCCCAGGGACAGCCACCGGGGAGCTGTTTTTT. Its translation: CASSPRPGTATGELFF.

This chain uses TRBV28 with TRBJ1-1; 8 bases fit TRBD1. There are 15 residues in the CDR3. The J segment lost 5 bases and the V segment lost 7 bases, leaving 12 bases of the junction unmatched. Looked up from germline, CDR1 is MDHEN and CDR2 is SYDVKM. CDR3 coding DNA: TGTGCCAGCATCACCTCGGACAGGGTCGGGACTGAAGCTTTCTTT. It is translated as CASITSDRVGTEAFF.

V gene TRBV28 combines with J gene TRBJ1-6; D ambiguous. V lost 5 bases and J 0 bases, leaving 8 bases between the germline ends. Germline V CDR1 and CDR2: MDHEN, SYDVKM. The CDR3 is made up of 15 amino acids. The CDR3 nucleotides read TGTGCCAGCAGTCCACTATACTCCTATAATTCACCCCTCCACTTT. It is translated as CASSPLYSYNSPLHF.

The chain recombines TRBV19 with TRBJ2-1; 12 bases agree with TRBD1. The CDR3 totals 16 residues. Unmatched junction bases numbered 10, after V lost 7 bases and J lost 6 bases. Germline V gene lookup returns CDR1 LNHDA and CDR2 SQIVND (reference sequence). CDR3 in amino acids: CASKVSGTGGFNEQFF. The CDR3 DNA reads as TGTGCCAGTAAAGTTTCCGGGACAGGGGGCTTCAATGAGCAGTTCTTC.

The genes are TRBV29-1 and TRBJ2-5; no reliable D call. Germline CDR1 is SQVTM and CDR2 is ANQGSEA. The V and J ends lost 1 base and 4 bases respectively, with 10 bases between them. CDR3 length: 13 residues. Here the CDR3 reads CSVEVVSGETQYF. The DNA for the CDR3 is TGCAGCGTTGAAGTGGTTTCCGGAGAGACCCAGTACTTC.

V and J are TRBV2 and TRBJ2-7, with TRBD2 matching over 8 bases. The CDR3 runs 14 residues. J was trimmed by 7 bases and V by 4 bases; bases with no gene match: 9. Germline V lookup: CDR1 SNHLY, CDR2 FYNNEI. CDR3 amino acids: CASSGLAGLGEQYF. Written as DNA, the CDR3 is TGTGCCAGCAGTGGTTTAGCGGGACTGGGGGAGCAGTACTTC.

The CDR3 nucleotides are TGTGCCAGCAGTTACACAGCACCGAACACTGAAGCTTTCTTT. This codes for CASSYTAPNTEAFF. The chain uses TRBV6-5 and TRBJ1-1; D remains unclear. CDR1 is MNHEY, CDR2 SVGAGI, per germline. Trimming took off 2 bases at V and 1 base at J, with 8 bases between the two ends. The CDR3 has 14 residues.

J is TRBJ2-3 and V is TRBV2, with 8 bases that match TRBD2. Germline V gives CDR1 SNHLY, CDR2 FYNNEI. The CDR3 length is 14 residues. V dropped 6 bases and J dropped 1; count of bases not matched to a gene: 3. CDR3 loop: CASRRAGGTDTQYF. CDR3 DNA: TGTGCCAGCAGGAGAGCGGGGGGCACAGATACGCAGTATTTT.

The chain links TRBV28 to TRBJ1-5; D perhaps matches TRBD1 (5 bases). This CDR3 is 15 amino acids long. The V and J ends lost 6 bases and 4 bases respectively, with 16 bases between them. Germline values: CDR1 MDHEN, CDR2 SYDVKM. CDR3 region: CASSQGQGRNQPQHF. CDR3 sequence (DNA): TGTGCCAGCAGCCAGGGTCAGGGCAGAAATCAGCCCCAGCATTTT. The full variable domain, with the rest looked up from reference TRBV28 and TRBJ1-5, is DVKVTQSSRYLVKRTGEKVFLECVQDMDHENMFWYRQDPGLGLRLIYFSYDVKMKEKGDIPEGYSVSREKKERFSLILESASTNQTSMYLCASSQGQGRNQPQHFGDGTRLSIL.

This rearrangement joins TRBV29-1 to TRBJ1-1, with a weak D call TRBD1 (6 bases). The CDR3 sequence is 15 residues long. Trimming shortened V by 5 bases and J by 4 bases, and 20 bases separated the two germline ends. Germline CDR1 is SQVTM and CDR2 is ANQGSEA. The CDR3 loop is CSVYGRLGAGTEAFF. In nucleotides, the CDR3 is TGCAGCGTTTACGGGCGCCTGGGGGCGGGCACTGAAGCTTTCTTT. Full variable domain (rest looked up from reference TRBV29-1 and TRBJ1-1): SAVISQKPSRDICQRGTSLTIQCQVDSQVTMMFWYRQQPGQSLTLIATANQGSEATYESGFVIDKFPISRPNLTFSTLTVSNMSPEDSSIYLCSVYGRLGAGTEAFFGQGTRLTVV.

This chain connects TRBV25-1 to TRBJ2-6, with 8 bases fitting TRBD1. Germline CDR1 MGHDK, CDR2 SYGVNS. The CDR3 consists of 16 residues. Trimming took 5 bases from V and 4 from J; bases not matched to a gene: 7. CDR3 nucleotides: TGTGCCAGCAGTTCCAGGGGGCGAGTGGGGGCCAACGTCCTGACTTTC. Protein sequence: CASSSRGRVGANVLTF.

This chain connects TRBV29-1 to TRBJ1-1; 10 positions agree with TRBD1. V was clipped by 7 bases and J by 7 bases; unmatched bases: 9. Germline assignment: CDR1 SQVTM and CDR2 ANQGSEA. This CDR3 is 13 amino acids long. CDR3 amino acids: CSAGRQGAIEAFF. The CDR3 DNA is TGCAGCGCTGGTCGACAGGGGGCTATTGAAGCTTTCTTT.

This rearrangement joins TRBV6-4 to TRBJ2-7; tentatively, D is TRBD2 (5 bases). The CDR3 extends over 15 amino acids. The V end was cut by 0 bases, the J end by 3 bases, with 12 bases between. CDR1 is MRHNA, CDR2 SNTAGT, per germline. The CDR3 loop is CASSDSGRANYEQYF. The CDR3 DNA is TGTGCCAGCAGTGACTCTGGGCGGGCCAACTACGAGCAGTACTTC.

The chain combines TRBV2 with TRBJ1-3; weak D call: TRBD1 (5 bases). CDR3 size: 17 residues. The germline gives CDR1 SNHLY, CDR2 FYNNEI. V lost 6 bases and J 4 bases, leaving 22 bases between the germline ends. The CDR3 sequence is CASSRRFNDRDGNTIYF. CDR3 bases: TGTGCCAGCAGCCGGCGTTTTAATGACAGAGACGGAAACACCATATATTTT.

This sequence joins TRBV2 and TRBJ1-5, with D possibly matching TRBD1 (5 bases). Trimming left V 3 bases short and J 7 bases short, with 10 bases between. This CDR3 comprises 13 residues. Looked up from germline, CDR1 is SNHLY and CDR2 is FYNNEI. The CDR3 here is CASSDPRGQPQHF. CDR3 nucleotide sequence: TGTGCCAGCAGTGACCCCCGGGGGCAGCCCCAGCATTTT.

V and J are TRBV5-1 and TRBJ1-4; the D gene is possibly TRBD1 (5 bases). The CDR3 loop spans 16 amino acids. The germline gives CDR1 SGHRS, CDR2 YFSETQ. Trimming took off 0 bases at V and 6 bases at J, with 15 bases between the two ends. The CDR3 DNA reads as TGCGCCAGCAGCTTGGCCGCCAGGGCAAAGGATGAAAAACTGTTTTTT. It specifies CASSLAARAKDEKLFF.

The genes are TRBV5-8 and TRBJ1-5, with 9 positions matching TRBD1. J lost 9 bases, V lost 3 bases, and 10 bases had no gene match. This CDR3 has 15 residues. Germline loops: CDR1 SGHTS, CDR2 YDEGEE. CDR3 residues: CASSSGQGSAWPQHF. The CDR3 nucleotides are TGTGCCAGCAGCTCTGGACAGGGGAGCGCGTGGCCCCAGCATTTT. The full variable domain, completed using reference TRBV5-8 and TRBJ1-5, is EAGVTQSPTHLIKTRGQQATLRCSPISGHTSVYWYQQALGLGLQFLLWYDEGEERNRGNFPPRFSGRQFPNYSSELNVNALELEDSALYLCASSSGQGSAWPQHFGDGTRLSIL.